This TCR beta chain was recovered during a study of tumor-infiltrating lymphocytes in primary liver carcinoma. With around 520 ng total RNA as template and a constant-region primer, TCR beta cDNA was made. Libraries covering TCR beta were generated through three nested multiplex PCR rounds (using a slightly modified ARM-PCR). Running 10 cycles apiece, the first two PCR rounds relied on TRBV1-TRBV30 forward primers together with a C-beta reverse primer. TCRdb processed the multiplex PCR reads anew with MiXCR; each CDR3 protein has one entry. Among fewer than 350,000 distinct CDR3 sequences listed, over 55% were seen once. Germline V gene data show CDR1 as SNHLY and CDR2 as FYNNEI. There are 14 residues in the CDR3. V lost 5 bases to trimming and J lost 4 bases; unmatched junction nucleotides: 5. Germline DNA was also extracted, and blood RNA was taken from unsorted whole blood.

The TCR sequence derives from a man aged 35 to 55 with primary liver carcinoma and hepatitis B virus infection. J is TRBJ2-5 and V is TRBV2; 9 bases are shared with TRBD2. The source material was peripheral blood. Here the CDR3 reads CASSQTSGGETQYF. The CDR3 nucleotides are TGTGCCAGCAGTCAGACTAGCGGAGGAGAGACCCAGTACTTC.